This TCR beta chain is drawn from a study of cytomegalovirus exposure and HLA in healthy donors. Vbeta (60) and Jbeta (13) primers were used in the PCR. Generated by immunoSEQ multiplex PCR, the TCRdb table keeps only in-frame clones and is missing some. The sample comprises 120,000 to 150,000 clones, nearly 80% of which are singletons, and about 5% rests with the top ten. This clone was counted only a few times. The CDR3 has 14 amino acids. Per germline, CDR1 SGHTS and CDR2 YDEGEE. Trimming pared 0 bases from V and 4 bases from J, leaving 7 bases between. Specimen: PBMCs. The chain combines TRBV5-8 with TRBJ1-4, with D possibly matching TRBD1 (5 bases). The origin of this receptor is a male donor in good health and CMV-seronegative. CDR3 DNA: TGTGCCAGCAGCTTGGGGGGACTTAATGAAAAACTGTTTTTT. Its translation: CASSLGGLNEKLFF.